The 3 T cell receptor beta chains given below trace back to one sample, sequenced in a study of blood T cell repertoires in COVID-19 (TCRdb year 2020). Library generation was performed with the immunoSEQ multiplex PCR assay. What TCRdb holds here is the immuneACCESS table cut down to in-frame rearrangements. Part of the clones is not present; checked against another copy, under half of the missing clones reflect an unresolved V gene, and the others are unexplained. This sample lists more than 45,000 clones; 90% were detected once. Of the sample, roughly 1.4% is held by the ten largest clones. The sequencing input was peripheral blood. These receptor sequences come from a man between 60 and 75 years old with acute or convalescent COVID-19.

The rearrangement links TRBV28 to TRBJ1-2; a weak D match, TRBD1 (5 bases). Trimming shortened V by 5 bases and J by 4 bases, and 17 bases separated the two germline ends. CDR3 length: 15 amino acids. In germline, CDR1 is MDHEN, CDR2 SYDVKM. The CDR3 nucleotides are TGTGCCAGCAGTCCCCTGGCAGGGTACAGCTATGGCTACACCTTC. This translates into CASSPLAGYSYGYTF.

This chain connects TRBV4-3 to TRBJ2-1; 13 nucleotides line up with TRBD2. CDR1 and CDR2 (germline): LGHNA, YSLEER. V lost 1 base and J lost 6; bases outside the gene matches: 3. The CDR3 consists of 16 residues. The CDR3 nucleotides read TGCGCCAGCAGCCAAGCAGGACTAGCGGGAGTCAATGAGCAGTTCTTC. It yields the protein CASSQAGLAGVNEQFF.

This clone appeared a single time. This sequence joins TRBV4-2 and TRBJ2-3; 7 bases fit TRBD2. The CDR3 is made up of 17 amino acids. Germline V CDR1 and CDR2: LGHNA, YNFKEQ. The junction had 11 bases not matched to a gene; V was cut back by 4 bases and J by 1 base. This CDR3 reads CASSPVGRERGTDTQYF. CDR3 coding DNA: TGTGCCAGCAGCCCGGTGGGGCGGGAGCGGGGCACAGATACGCAGTATTTT.